This TCR beta chain derives from a study of kidney transplant recipient with SARS-CoV-2 infection (dated by TCRdb to the early 2020s). Explained via the paper, the time point label denotes: pre-pandemic baseline sample and day 111 after first positive SARS-CoV-2 test. Reading from cysteine to phenylalanine, the CDR3 counts 16 amino acids. Kept here is only the CDR3 DNA, which spans 48 bases and is read in frame from base 1. The junction shows trimming of 4 bases on V and 1 base on J, and the gene matches do not reach 4 bases of it. CDR1 and CDR2, looked up from the germline V gene (reference sequence), are LGHDT and YNNKEL. Sequencing was carried out with an Illumina MiSeq. Profiling of the peripheral T cell repertoire targeted human TCRbeta genes. The study's own analysis went as follows. Differential clonotype abundance was tested with beta-binomial modelling to account for variability over time. Expanded clonotypes were screened against the ImmuneCODE reference database of SARS-CoV-2-associated TCRs and were mapped to viral genome regions. Further repertoire analyses covered TRBV gene usage, CDR3 length, CDR3 amino acid overlap between time points, clonotype abundance distributions and Jaccard similarity. TCRdb cleaned the public reads at Q25 with fastp, built clones with MiXCR and kept in-frame beta chains. Records with the same CDR3 protein are collapsed into one entry carrying the most frequent genes and DNA. TCRdb's processing, not the authors' own work, is the source of the V and J calls. The sample yields some 220,000 distinct CDR3 sequences; around 28% were counted once. The ten biggest clones cover 7% to 8% of the sample.

This clonotype was seen more than once but under ten times. Its antigen is unknown. No per-base quality is available; no much larger clone lies one base away. The chain is encoded by TRBV3-1 joined to TRBJ2-3; the central 11 bases match TRBD2. The input for sequencing was a blood sample, taken at baseline and on day 111 from a kidney transplant recipient. The clonotype comes from a male patient in his thirties who had COVID-19 and was a kidney transplant recipient. Following a transplant, some T lymphocytes may have been derived from the graft donor. The CDR3 has the sequence CASSLFSGGGTDTQYF. At the DNA level, the sequence is TGTGCCAGCAGCCTCTTTAGCGGGGGGGGCACAGATACGCAGTATTTT.